One sample yielded the 4 T cell receptor beta chains listed below, sequenced in a study of cytomegalovirus exposure and HLA in healthy donors. Method: immunoSEQ multiplex PCR; TCRdb's copy keeps in-frame clones and lacks some. The sample includes about 73,000 clones, approximately 96% of them seen just once. Sequenced: PBMCs. These receptors came from a man in his late teens or twenties in good health and CMV-seronegative.

CDR3 DNA: TGTGCCAGCAGCTTAGGGCGGGGAACTAACTATGGCTACACCTTC. As protein: CASSLGRGTNYGYTF. The chain joins TRBV7-9 to TRBJ1-2; D uncertain. In germline, CDR1 is SEHNR, CDR2 FQNEAQ (reference sequence). The V and J ends lost 1 base and 0 bases respectively, with 9 bases between them. The CDR3 spans 15 residues. Full variable domain (outside the CDR3, taken from reference TRBV7-9 and TRBJ1-2): DTGVSQNPRHKITKRGQNVTFRCDPISEHNRLYWYRQTLGQGPEFLTYFQNEAQLEKSRLLSDRFSAERPKGSFSTLEIQRTEQGDSAMYLCASSLGRGTNYGYTFGSGTRLTVV.

The V and J genes are TRBV10-1 and TRBJ1-4, with no clear D. CDR1 and CDR2 from the germline V gene are WNHNN and SYGVQD (reference sequence). The CDR3 length is 13 residues. V shed 2 bases and J shed 5 bases, with 6 bases lying between them. The CDR3 nucleotides are TGCGCCAGCAGTGAGCAGGTGAATGAAAAACTGTTTTTT. Protein product: CASSEQVNEKLFF.

J is TRBJ2-5 and V is TRBV28, with D possibly being TRBD2 (6 bases). Trimming shortened V by 3 bases and J by 5 bases, and 16 bases separated the two germline ends. The CDR3 runs 15 residues. CDR1 is MDHEN, CDR2 SYDVKM, per germline. CDR3 bases: TGTGCCAGCAGTTTGTTGGTGGGGGGTCGGGAGACCCAGTACTTC. This translates into CASSLLVGGRETQYF.

The chain recombines TRBV29-1 with TRBJ2-3, with D tentatively TRBD2 (5 bases). The CDR3 is 13 residues long. Germline CDR1 reads SQVTM; CDR2 reads ANQGSEA. V was shortened by 3 bases and J by 4 bases, with 11 bases between the two germline ends. CDR3: CSVERVAADTQYF. CDR3 DNA: TGCAGCGTTGAGAGGGTTGCGGCAGATACGCAGTATTTT.